This T cell receptor beta chain appears in the sequencing data of a study of beta chain features in type 1 diabetes. General study findings and limits: Moderately but significantly shorter TCRB CDR3s were found in Type 1 diabetes patients in all four CD4+ subsets.

This clone came up a few times. Its cognate antigen is unknown. Unmatched junction bases numbered 10, after V lost 4 bases and J lost 9 bases. The CDR3 extends over 16 amino acids. Germline CDR1 and CDR2: SGHNT and YYREEE (reference sequence). The investigators reverse transcribed all of the isolated RNA, so they sequenced expressed TCRB transcripts. The read count averaged about 3.6 million across naive, central memory and regulatory T cell samples. TCRdb's table, derived via immunoSEQ multiplex PCR, lists solely in-frame clones and lacks some. The repertoire includes around 250,000 clones, 11% to 15% of them detected once, and approximately 0.018% sits in the top ten.

Sequencing was done on a sample of naive CD4+ T cells from blood. The clonotype comes from a man aged 25-45 years with type 1 diabetes. The chain carries TRBV5-4 and TRBJ2-2; 12 nucleotides line up with TRBD1. The CDR3 coding sequence is TGTGCCAGCAGCCCGCCCGGGACAGGGGGCTTAAGGGAGCTGTTTTTT. It yields the protein CASSPPGTGGLRELFF.